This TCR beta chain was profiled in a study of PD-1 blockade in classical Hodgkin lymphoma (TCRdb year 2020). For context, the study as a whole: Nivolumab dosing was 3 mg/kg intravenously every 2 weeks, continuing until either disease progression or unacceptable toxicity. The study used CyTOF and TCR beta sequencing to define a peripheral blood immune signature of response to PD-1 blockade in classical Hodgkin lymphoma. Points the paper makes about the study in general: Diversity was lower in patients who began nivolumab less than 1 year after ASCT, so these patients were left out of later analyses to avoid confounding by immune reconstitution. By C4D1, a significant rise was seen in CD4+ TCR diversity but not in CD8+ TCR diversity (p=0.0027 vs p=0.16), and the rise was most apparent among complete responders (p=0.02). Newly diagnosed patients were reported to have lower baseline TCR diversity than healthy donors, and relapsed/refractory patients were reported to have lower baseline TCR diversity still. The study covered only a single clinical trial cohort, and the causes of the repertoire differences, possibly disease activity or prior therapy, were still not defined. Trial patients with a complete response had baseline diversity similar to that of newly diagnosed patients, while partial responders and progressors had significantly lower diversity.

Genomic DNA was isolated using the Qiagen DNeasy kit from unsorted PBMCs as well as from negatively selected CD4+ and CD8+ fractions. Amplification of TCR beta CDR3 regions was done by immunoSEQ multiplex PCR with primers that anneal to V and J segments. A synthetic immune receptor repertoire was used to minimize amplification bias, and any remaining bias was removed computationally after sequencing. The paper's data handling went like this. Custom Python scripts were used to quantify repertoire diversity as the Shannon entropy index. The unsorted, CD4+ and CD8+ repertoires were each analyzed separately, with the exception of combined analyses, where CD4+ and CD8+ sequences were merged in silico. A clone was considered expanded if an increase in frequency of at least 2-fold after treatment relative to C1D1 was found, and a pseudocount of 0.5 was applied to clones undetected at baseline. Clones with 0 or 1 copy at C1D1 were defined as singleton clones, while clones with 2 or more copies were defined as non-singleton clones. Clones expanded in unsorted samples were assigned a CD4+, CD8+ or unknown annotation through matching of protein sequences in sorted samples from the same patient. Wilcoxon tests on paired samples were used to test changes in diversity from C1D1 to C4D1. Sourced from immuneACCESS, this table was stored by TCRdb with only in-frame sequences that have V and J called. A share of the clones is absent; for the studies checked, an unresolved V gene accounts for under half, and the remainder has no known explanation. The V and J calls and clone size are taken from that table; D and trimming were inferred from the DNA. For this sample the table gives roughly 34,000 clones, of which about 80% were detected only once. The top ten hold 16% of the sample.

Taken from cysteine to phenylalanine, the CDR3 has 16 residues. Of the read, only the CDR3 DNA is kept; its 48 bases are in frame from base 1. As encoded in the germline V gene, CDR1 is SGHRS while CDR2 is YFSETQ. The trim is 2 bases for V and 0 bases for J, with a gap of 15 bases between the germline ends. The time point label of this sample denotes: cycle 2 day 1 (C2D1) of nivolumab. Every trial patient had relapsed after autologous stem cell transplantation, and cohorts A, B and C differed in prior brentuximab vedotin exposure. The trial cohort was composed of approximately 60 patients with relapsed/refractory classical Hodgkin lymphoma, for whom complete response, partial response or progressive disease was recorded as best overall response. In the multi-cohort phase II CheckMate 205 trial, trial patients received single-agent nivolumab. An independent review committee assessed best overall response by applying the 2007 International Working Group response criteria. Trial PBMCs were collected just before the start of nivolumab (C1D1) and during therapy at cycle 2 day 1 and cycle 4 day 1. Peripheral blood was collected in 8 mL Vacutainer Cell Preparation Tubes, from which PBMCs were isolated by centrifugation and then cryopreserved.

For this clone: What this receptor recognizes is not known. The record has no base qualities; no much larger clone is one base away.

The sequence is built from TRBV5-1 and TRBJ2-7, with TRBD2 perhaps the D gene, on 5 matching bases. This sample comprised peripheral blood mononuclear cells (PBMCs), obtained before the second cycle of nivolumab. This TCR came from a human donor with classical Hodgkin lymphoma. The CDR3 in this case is CASSFNAGVSSYEQYF. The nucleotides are TGCGCCAGCAGCTTCAACGCCGGGGTAAGCTCCTACGAGCAGTACTTC.